Here is one T cell receptor (beta chain) with its context. Its antigen is as yet unknown. This sample was taken from a study of T cell responses to AZD1222 COVID-19 vaccine. Trimming stripped 3 bases from V and 0 bases from J, with 11 bases between. CDR1 is GTSNPN and CDR2 is SVGIG in the germline V gene (reference sequence). This CDR3 comprises 14 residues. The repertoire was sequenced with immunoSEQ multiplex PCR; TCRdb's copy has only in-frame clones and lacks some. The profile shows tens of thousands of clones, around 90% of them singletons. Study-wide findings and caveats: Just five to seven people given AZD1222 tested seropositive at baseline. Mostly white British, mostly female donors; authors suggested clonal diversity may be underestimated.

The clonotype was recovered from an adult in good health. The rearrangement uses TRBV30 and TRBJ1-1, with D maybe TRBD1 (6 bases). The material sequenced was peripheral blood, taken on day 0 of MenACWY control vaccination. The CDR3 is CAWSEGVVNTEAFF. The DNA of the CDR3 is TGTGCCTGGAGCGAGGGGGTGGTGAACACTGAAGCTTTCTTT.